The 2 T cell receptor beta chains below all came from one sample that was sequenced in a study of tumor and adjacent non-tumor tissue in lung cancer. The template was RNA from unsorted bulk tissue. A modified ARM-PCR protocol with three rounds of nested PCR amplified TCRbeta. TCRdb fed the multiplex PCR reads into MiXCR, producing one record per CDR3 protein. The sample carries 70,000 to 90,000 distinct CDR3 sequences, roughly 80% recorded once. What was sequenced was lung tumor tissue. Source of these receptors: a woman in her forties or fifties with non-small cell lung cancer.

With respect to this clonotype: Mismatch with germline at one junction end may stem from a read error. V usage is TRBV6-6 and J usage is TRBJ2-1; D is ambiguous. Per the germline V gene, CDR1 is MNHNY and CDR2 is SVGAGI (reference sequence). The CDR3 is made up of 19 amino acids. The CDR3, as DNA: TGTGTCTGCAGTTACTTTGCCGGAATGGCGGCTACCTTCTACAATGAACAGTTCTTC. It codes for CVCSYFAGMAATFYNEQFF.

This clonotype was seen a single time. The chain links TRBV20-1 to TRBJ2-7; D tentatively fits TRBD1 or TRBD2 (5 bases each). CDR1 and CDR2 (germline): DFQATT, SNEGSKA (reference sequence). The CDR3 loop spans 14 amino acids. V was trimmed by 6 bases and J by 12 bases, leaving 27 bases between them. The CDR3 sequence: CSAPPGTQPYEWYF. The CDR3 nucleotides are TGCAGTGCCCCCCCCGGGACGCAACCCTACGAGTGGTACTTC.